This T cell receptor (beta chain) was found in a study of monozygotic twins with inflammatory bowel disease. General study results and limits: Clonotype sharing was lower in IBD patients than healthy twins, most markedly with disease activity. Healthy co-twins showed greater TCRbeta diversity (inverse Simpson) than IBD patients.

As to this clonotype: Its antigen is currently unknown.

Germline assignment: CDR1 LGHNA and CDR2 YSLEER. The CDR3 has 15 amino acids. Across eight separate reactions for each sample, cDNA was made. The UMIs contained a 6-nucleotide sample barcode. They were added by template switching during cDNA synthesis. From the 5' RACE reads, TCRdb lists one entry per CDR3 protein and no DNA. Its table lists approximately 150,000 distinct CDR3 sequences. Sequencing was performed on blood. The genes are TRBV4-3 and TRBJ2-5; the D call of TRBD1 rests on TCRdb alone, since no DNA is present to check it. This clonotype originated in a human donor with ulcerative colitis or Crohn's disease, or a healthy co-twin of an affected twin (not recorded which). The CDR3 region is CASSQDRDIQETQYF.